The 17 T cell receptor beta chains listed next were all sequenced from one sample in a study of tumor-infiltrating lymphocytes in oesophageal squamous cell carcinoma. TCRdb redid the calling of the PCR reads with MiXCR, one entry per CDR3 protein. The sample records roughly 14,000 distinct CDR3 sequences, less than 60% being singletons. Sequencing was carried out using blood. The source of these receptors is a male donor with esophageal squamous cell carcinoma.

This clonotype was picked up a small number of times. The chain combines TRBV7-3 with TRBJ2-5; D is unclear. V lost 0 bases and J lost 11, with 13 bases in between. Germline V gene sequence: CDR1 SGHTA, CDR2 FQGTGA. The CDR3 covers 13 residues. CDR3 in amino acids: CASSLTAGNEQYF. Here the CDR3 DNA reads TGTGCCAGCAGCTTAACTGCCGGTAATGAGCAGTACTTC.

This clonotype was counted at least ten times. The chain has TRBV7-6 and TRBJ2-7; D ambiguous. The V gene lost 3 bases and the J gene lost 0 bases, with 6 bases spanning the gap. CDR3 length: 13 amino acids. Germline V gene lookup returns CDR1 SGHVS and CDR2 FNYEAQ. CDR3 in amino acids: CASSFQYSYEQYF. The CDR3 DNA reads TGTGCCAGCAGCTTTCAGTACTCCTACGAGCAGTACTTC.

By sample share, this clonotype is medium-sized (0.01 to 0.1%). The chain joins TRBV6-6 to TRBJ2-5; the match to TRBD1 covers 9 bases. The V and J ends lost 0 bases and 5 bases, in that order; junction bases with no gene match: 10. In germline, CDR1 is MNHNY, CDR2 SVGAGI (reference sequence). CDR3 length: 17 residues. CDR3 sequence reads: CASSYSLRGTGWETQYF. The CDR3, as DNA: TGTGCCAGCAGTTACTCTCTTCGTGGGACAGGGTGGGAGACCCAGTACTTC.

This clonotype was seen a handful of times. V and J are TRBV7-6 and TRBJ1-1; TRBD1 might be the D (5 bases). Matching the DNA end better, TRBJ2-3 makes the J call doubtful. CDR3 length: 15 residues. CDR1 and CDR2 (germline): SGHVS, FNYEAQ. DNA for the CDR3: TGTGCCAGCAGCTTTGGAGCCCAGGGCGCAGATACGCAGTATTTT. This encodes CASSFGAQGADTQYF.

The chain links TRBV7-2 to TRBJ2-1; D might be TRBD1 (6 bases). Matching the DNA end better, TRBJ2-7 makes the J call doubtful. Germline values: CDR1 SGHTA, CDR2 FQGNSA. CDR3 length: 12 amino acids. This CDR3 reads CASSVDSYEQYF. CDR3 nucleotides: TGTGCCAGCAGCGTGGACAGCTACGAGCAGTACTTC.

This clonotype rates as medium-sized (0.01 to 0.1%). The chain has TRBV6-1 and TRBJ2-1; D perhaps matches TRBD2 (6 bases). Germline lookup yields CDR1 MNHNS and CDR2 SASEGT. This CDR3 spans 13 amino acids. The V end lost 6 bases, the J end lost 1 base, and 7 bases lay between the germline ends. The CDR3, as DNA: TGTGCCAGCAGGACTAGTTCCTACAATGAGCAGTTCTTC. As protein: CASRTSSYNEQFF.

This clonotype was seen only a few times. J is TRBJ2-1 and V is TRBV28; TRBD2 agrees at 7 bases. The DNA end is a closer match to TRBJ2-7, so the J assignment may be wrong. There are 14 residues in the CDR3. Germline CDR1 MDHEN, CDR2 SYDVKM. The CDR3 sequence is CASREASGVNEQYF. The CDR3, as DNA: TGTGCCAGCAGGGAGGCTAGCGGAGTCAATGAGCAGTACTTC.

This clonotype is labeled medium-sized (0.01 to 0.1%). The V call is TRBV28, the J call TRBJ2-3; D possibly corresponds to TRBD2 (6 bases). The CDR3 covers 13 residues. The germline gives CDR1 MDHEN, CDR2 SYDVKM. Trimming shortened V by 7 bases and J by 3 bases, and 11 bases separated the two germline ends. The CDR3, as DNA: TGTGCCAGCACTAAACGGGAGACAGATACGCAGTATTTT. Protein: CASTKRETDTQYF.

The genes are TRBV6-1 and TRBJ2-5; 10 bases fit TRBD1. With the DNA end fitting TRBJ2-6 better, the J assignment may be wrong. This CDR3 is built from 20 residues. Per germline, CDR1 MNHNS and CDR2 SASEGT. The chain's CDR3 is CASSETFRDRGLAGANVLTF. The CDR3 DNA sequence: TGTGCCAGCAGTGAGACCTTCCGGGACAGGGGTCTTGCGGGGGCCAACGTCCTGACTTTC.

The genes are TRBV12-3 or TRBV12-4 and TRBJ1-5, with a weak D call TRBD1 (5 bases). This CDR3 is built from 13 residues. V lost 1 base, J lost 6 bases, and 7 bases lay in between. CDR3 protein: CASSLGGSQPQHF. CDR3 DNA: TGTGCCAGCAGTTTAGGGGGGAGTCAGCCCCAGCATTTT.

This clonotype counts as medium-sized (0.01 to 0.1%). The genes are TRBV10-3 and TRBJ1-1; D might be TRBD1 (6 bases). The germline V gene has CDR1 ENHRY and CDR2 SYGVKD. V was pared by 5 bases and J by 1 base, with 8 bases between. The CDR3 covers 13 residues. CDR3 amino acids: CAISWGQNTEAFF. For the CDR3, the DNA is TGTGCCATCAGTTGGGGACAGAACACTGAAGCTTTCTTT.

This clonotype is classed as medium-sized. V usage is TRBV7-3 and J usage is TRBJ2-5; TRBD1 aligns across 7 bases. Per the germline V gene, CDR1 is SGHTA and CDR2 is FQGTGA. Trimming at V came to 2 bases and at J to 11 bases, leaving 14 bases not matched to a gene. The CDR3 extends over 15 amino acids. The CDR3 nucleotides are TGTGCCAGCAGCTTATGGGCAGGGGGTTACAATGAGCAGTACTTC. Encoded protein: CASSLWAGGYNEQYF.

This clonotype ranks as medium-sized (0.01 to 0.1%). In DNA, the CDR3 is TGTGCCAGCAGTCAGCCGGGACAGCTGAACACTGAAGCTTTCTTT. As protein: CASSQPGQLNTEAFF. The chain has TRBV6-1 and TRBJ1-1; 7 bases line up with TRBD1. Unmatched junction bases numbered 6, after V lost 5 bases and J lost 0 bases. Germline CDR1 MNHNS, CDR2 SASEGT. CDR3 length equals 15 residues.

This sequence joins TRBV5-3 and TRBJ2-3; D is undetermined. Being an ORF, TRBV5-3 has a function that is uncertain. The CDR3 extends over 15 amino acids. The V end lost 8 bases, the J end lost 0 bases, and 16 bases lay between the germline ends. The CDR3: CASKLLAASTDTQYF. For the CDR3, the DNA is TGTGCCAGCAAGCTGCTGGCAGCTAGCACAGATACGCAGTATTTT.

Note on this clonotype: Germline and junction disagree at one end, which may indicate a read error. CDR3 loop: CASSLTRGETQYF. In DNA form, the CDR3 reads TGTGCTAGCAGCTTAACCCGAGGGGAGACCCAGTACTTC. The rearrangement links TRBV7-6 to TRBJ2-5, with D possibly matching TRBD2 (5 bases). Per germline, CDR1 SGHVS and CDR2 FNYEAQ. There are 13 residues in the CDR3. The complete variable domain, with remaining parts taken from reference TRBV7-6 and TRBJ2-5, reads GAGVSQSPRYKVTKRGQDVALRCDPISGHVSLYWYRQALGQGPEFLTYFNYEAQQDKSGLPNDRFSAERPEGSISTLTIQRTEQRDSAMYRCASSLTRGETQYFGPGTRLLVL.

This clonotype was recorded many times. Germline is not matched at one junction end, which may reflect a read error. The rearrangement uses TRBV5-8 and TRBJ2-5; D is undetermined. The CDR3 is made up of 11 amino acids. Per germline, CDR1 SGHTS and CDR2 YDEGEE. CDR3 in DNA: TGTGCCAGCAGCTTGAACCGGGCGCTCCGCTTC. Translation gives CASSLNRALRF.

This clonotype has ten or more counts. V and J are TRBV6-1 and TRBJ1-1, with 9 bases lining up with TRBD1. The CDR3 spans 16 residues. Trimming at V came to 6 bases and at J to 4 bases, leaving 12 bases not matched to a gene. Germline V gene sequence: CDR1 MNHNS, CDR2 SASEGT. The CDR3 DNA reads as TGTGCCAGCAGGTCCGGGACAGGGTTCGGGACCACTGAAGCTTTCTTT. Protein sequence: CASRSGTGFGTTEAFF.